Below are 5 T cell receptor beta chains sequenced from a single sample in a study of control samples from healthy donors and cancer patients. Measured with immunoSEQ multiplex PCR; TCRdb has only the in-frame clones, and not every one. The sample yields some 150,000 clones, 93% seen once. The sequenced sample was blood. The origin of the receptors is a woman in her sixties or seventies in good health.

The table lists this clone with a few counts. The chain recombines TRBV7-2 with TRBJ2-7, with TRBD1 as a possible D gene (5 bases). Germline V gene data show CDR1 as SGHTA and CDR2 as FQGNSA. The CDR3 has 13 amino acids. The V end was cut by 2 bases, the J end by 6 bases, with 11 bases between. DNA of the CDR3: TGTGCCAGCAGCTTAAGGGGCCAGGTCGAGCAGTACTTC. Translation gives CASSLRGQVEQYF.

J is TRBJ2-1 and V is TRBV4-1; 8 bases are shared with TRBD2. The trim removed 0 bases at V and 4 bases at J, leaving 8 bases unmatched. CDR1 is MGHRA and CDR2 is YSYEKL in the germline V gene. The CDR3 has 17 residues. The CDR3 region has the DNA TGCGCCAGCAGCCAAGATTCCGAAGCGGGGGTATACAATGAGCAGTTCTTC. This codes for CASSQDSEAGVYNEQFF.

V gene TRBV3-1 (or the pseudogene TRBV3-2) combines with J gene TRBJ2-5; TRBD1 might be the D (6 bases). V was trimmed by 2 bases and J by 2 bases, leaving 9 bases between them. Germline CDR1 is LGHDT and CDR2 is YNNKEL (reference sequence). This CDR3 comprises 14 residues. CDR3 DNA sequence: TGTGCCAGCAGCCAACAGGGGACACAAGAGACCCAGTACTTC. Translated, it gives CASSQQGTQETQYF.

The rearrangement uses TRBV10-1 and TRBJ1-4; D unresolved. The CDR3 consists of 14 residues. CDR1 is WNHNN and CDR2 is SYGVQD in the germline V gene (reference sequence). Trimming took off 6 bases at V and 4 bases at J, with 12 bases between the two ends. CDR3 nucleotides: TGCGCCAGCAGGGTCTTGAGCTTTAATGAAAAACTGTTTTTT. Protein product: CASRVLSFNEKLFF.

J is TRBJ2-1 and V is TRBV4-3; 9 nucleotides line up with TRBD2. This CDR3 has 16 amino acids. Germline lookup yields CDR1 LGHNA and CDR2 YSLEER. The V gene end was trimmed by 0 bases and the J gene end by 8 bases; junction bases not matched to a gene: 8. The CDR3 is CASSQESSGGFDEQFF. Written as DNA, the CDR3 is TGCGCCAGCAGCCAAGAGAGTAGCGGGGGTTTCGATGAGCAGTTCTTC.